Sequencing of this T cell receptor (beta chain) was carried out in a study of PD-1 blockade in classical Hodgkin lymphoma. The germline gives CDR1 SQVTM, CDR2 ANQGSEA. Germline trimming cut 4 bases from V and 2 bases from J; bases unmatched to any gene: 18. The CDR3 contains 20 residues. Findings and caveats of the study: Patients excluded were those beginning nivolumab under 1 year after ASCT.

As concerns this clone: Its antigen is currently unknown.

Each patient relapsed following autologous stem cell transplantation, and prior brentuximab vedotin exposure differed. Profiled with immunoSEQ multiplex PCR; TCRdb holds only in-frame clones, not every one. The sample holds 80,000 to 100,000 clones, approximately 92% seen once. The source material was peripheral blood mononuclear cells (PBMCs), sampled at baseline. The chain uses TRBV29-1 and TRBJ2-3; 13 bases line up with TRBD2. This receptor was taken from a human donor with classical Hodgkin lymphoma. The CDR3 region is CSVGSRLTGTSGTLTDTQYF. CDR3 nucleotides: TGCAGCGTTGGGTCGAGGTTGACCGGGACTAGCGGGACCCTCACAGATACGCAGTATTTT.